This T cell receptor (beta chain) was sequenced for a study of blood T cells in healthy people across ages. The V and J ends lost 5 bases and 0 bases, in that order; junction bases with no gene match: 6. The CDR3 extends over 15 amino acids. Germline lookup yields CDR1 MDHEN and CDR2 SYDVKM. General study results and limits: Age brought a roughly linear fall in TCR beta diversity measured per million T cells. Diversity figures based on one million T cells were deemed too low.

Peripheral blood, roughly 9.3 milliliters per donor, was collected. A word on this clonotype: Antigen: not known.

Then a second PCR, running roughly 7 to 11 cycles, was carried out with a sample-barcoded 5' primer and a J-beta primer mix. MiXCR, run by TCRdb on the 5' RACE reads, gives a single entry per CDR3 protein. The table has some 550,000 distinct CDR3 sequences, more than 45% seen once; the top ten hold 20% to 25%. This clonotype originated in a man at least 80 years old in good health. The sequenced sample was blood. This rearrangement joins TRBV28 to TRBJ2-7; TRBD2 matches 8 bases. For the CDR3, the DNA is TGTGCCAGCAGTACTGTGCTAGCGGGCTCCTACGAGCAGTACTTC. This sequence encodes CASSTVLAGSYEQYF.